These 27 T cell receptor beta chains came from one sample sequenced in a study of cytomegalovirus exposure and HLA in healthy donors. The PCR used 60 Vbeta and 13 Jbeta primers. The assay was immunoSEQ multiplex PCR, and TCRdb's table has in-frame clones only and misses some. The repertoire consists of some 130,000 clones, with about 80% occurring once and the leading ten covering roughly 2%. The sample taken for sequencing was PBMCs. These receptor sequences come from a man in his late teens or twenties in good health and CMV-seronegative.

The V gene is TRBV28, the J gene TRBJ1-1, with no clear D. The CDR3 has 13 amino acids. The V end lost 6 bases, the J end lost 2 bases, and 10 bases lay between the germline ends. CDR1 and CDR2 (germline): MDHEN, SYDVKM. CDR3 in amino acids: CASSYYTNTEAFF. In DNA, the CDR3 is TGTGCCAGCAGCTACTATACAAACACTGAAGCTTTCTTT.

V usage is TRBV6-5 and J usage is TRBJ2-1, with TRBD2 matching 9 bases. The CDR3 length is 15 residues. From germline, CDR1 is MNHEY and CDR2 SVGAGI. V lost 6 bases and J lost 0; bases outside the gene matches: 3. The CDR3 nucleotides read TGTGCCAGCAGCCAACTAGCGGGCTCCTACAATGAGCAGTTCTTC. Translating gives CASSQLAGSYNEQFF.

This chain connects TRBV6-1 to TRBJ2-1; 8 bases map to TRBD1. The J segment lost 3 bases and the V segment lost 0 bases, leaving 1 base of the junction unmatched. From germline, CDR1 is MNHNS and CDR2 SASEGT. This CDR3 is 15 amino acids long. The CDR3: CASSEAGTGYNEQFF. Written as DNA, the CDR3 is TGTGCCAGCAGTGAAGCCGGGACAGGCTACAATGAGCAGTTCTTC.

The V gene is TRBV7-2, the J gene TRBJ2-5; 7 positions match TRBD1. J was trimmed by 2 bases and V by 8 bases; bases with no gene match: 5. CDR3 length: 13 residues. CDR1 SGHTA and CDR2 FQGNSA come from the germline V gene. CDR3 sequence reads: CASARDRQETQYF. The CDR3 DNA follows: TGTGCCAGCGCCCGGGACAGACAAGAGACCCAGTACTTC.

As concerns this clone: One end of the junction is discordant with germline, which a read error may explain. J is TRBJ2-7 and V is TRBV9, with TRBD1 as a possible D gene (5 bases). The CDR3 contains 15 residues. Germline V CDR1 and CDR2: SGDLS, YYNGEE. CDR3 region: CASRGVSNSSYEQCF. The CDR3 DNA sequence: TGTGCCAGCAGAGGGGTGAGTAACAGCTCCTACGAGCAGTGCTTC.

The chain has TRBV5-4 and TRBJ2-1; 8 bases align to TRBD2. The V segment lost 0 bases and the J segment 4 bases; nucleotides outside the gene matches: 6. Germline CDR1 reads SGHNT; CDR2 reads YYREEE (reference sequence). The CDR3 totals 16 residues. The CDR3 loop reads CASSLDGGRSYNEQFF. The CDR3 DNA reads TGTGCCAGCAGCTTGGATGGCGGGAGGTCGTACAATGAGCAGTTCTTC.

This chain links TRBV4-1 with TRBJ1-6; D gene uncertain. The CDR3 has 15 residues. V lost 1 base and J 0 bases, leaving 4 bases between the germline ends. The germline V gene has CDR1 MGHRA and CDR2 YSYEKL. CDR3 residues: CASSQGSSYNSPLHF. The CDR3 region has the DNA TGCGCCAGCAGCCAAGGGAGCTCCTATAATTCACCCCTCCACTTT.

The chain has TRBV7-9 and TRBJ1-2; 7 bases are a match to TRBD1. Looked up from germline, CDR1 is SEHNR and CDR2 is FQNEAQ (reference sequence). The CDR3 covers 16 residues. V lost 1 base and J lost 0; bases outside the gene matches: 5. In DNA, the CDR3 is TGTGCCAGCAGCTTAGGACAGGGCCTAACTAACTATGGCTACACCTTC. It encodes CASSLGQGLTNYGYTF.

The CDR3 DNA sequence: TGTGCCTGGAGTCCCCATAGGGGCACGCAGTATTTT. This gives the protein CAWSPHRGTQYF. The chain uses TRBV30 and TRBJ2-3; TRBD1 might be the D (5 bases). Germline assignment: CDR1 GTSNPN and CDR2 SVGIG (reference sequence). CDR3 size: 12 residues. V was clipped by 2 bases and J by 9 bases, with 12 bases between them.

The chain uses TRBV7-2 and TRBJ2-7, with 10 bases lining up with TRBD2. V shed 1 base, J shed 6 bases, and the junction held 9 bases outside the gene matches. The CDR3 is 16 amino acids. Germline values: CDR1 SGHTA, CDR2 FQGNSA. Written as DNA, the CDR3 is TGTGCCAGCAGCTTAGTCCCCGGACTAGCGGCGGGCGAGCAGTACTTC. This sequence encodes CASSLVPGLAAGEQYF.

The table lists this clone with a count of one. V and J are TRBV10-3 and TRBJ1-2; possible D gene TRBD1, 5 bases. Germline loops: CDR1 ENHRY, CDR2 SYGVKD. The CDR3 contains 13 residues. Trimming took 2 bases from V and 7 from J, leaving 11 bases between them. CDR3 bases: TGTGCCATCAGTGAGACAGGTTTCTCTGGCTACACCTTC. Its protein product is CAISETGFSGYTF.

This sequence joins TRBV28 and TRBJ1-4, with D possibly TRBD1 on 5 matching bases. The germline V and J ends were trimmed by 3 bases and 3 bases, with 20 bases remaining between them. CDR1 and CDR2 (germline): MDHEN, SYDVKM. The CDR3 is 18 amino acids. The CDR3 nucleotides are TGTGCCAGCAGTTTCTTTTTGTCTCTGGGGCCGTCTAATGAAAAACTGTTTTTT. Protein: CASSFFLSLGPSNEKLFF.

This chain joins TRBV7-9 and TRBJ1-2; a weak D match, TRBD1 (6 bases). The CDR3 covers 12 residues. Deletions cut 1 base from V and 8 bases from J, with 8 bases between. The germline CDR1 and CDR2 sequences are SEHNR and FQNEAQ (reference sequence). CDR3 amino acids: CASSLEDRGYTF. The CDR3 region has the DNA TGTGCCAGCAGCTTAGAAGACAGGGGCTACACCTTC.

V and J are TRBV19 and TRBJ2-1; the D gene is possibly TRBD2 (5 bases). Germline CDR1 reads LNHDA; CDR2 reads SQIVND (reference sequence). Deletions cut 3 bases from V and 8 bases from J, with 11 bases between. CDR3 length equals 13 residues. The CDR3 coding sequence is TGTGCCAGTAGTATCAGGCTAGCCGATGAGCAGTTCTTC. Encoded protein: CASSIRLADEQFF. Combining the CDR3 with reference TRBV19 and TRBJ2-1 gives the whole variable domain DGGITQSPKYLFRKEGQNVTLSCEQNLNHDAMYWYRQDPGQGLRLIYYSQIVNDFQKGDIAEGYSVSREKKESFPLTVTSAQKNPTAFYLCASSIRLADEQFFGPGTRLTVL.

The chain has TRBV9 and TRBJ1-5; D not resolved. Germline CDR1 is SGDLS and CDR2 is YYNGEE. V was shortened by 7 bases and J by 5 bases, with 13 bases between the two germline ends. The CDR3 sequence is 13 residues long. The CDR3 coding sequence is TGTGCCAGCGCCCCAGGCGGGGATCAGCCCCAGCATTTT. It yields the protein CASAPGGDQPQHF. The whole variable domain, filled in from reference TRBV9 and TRBJ1-5, reads DSGVTQTPKHLITATGQRVTLRCSPRSGDLSVYWYQQSLDQGLQFLIQYYNGEERAKGNILERFSAQQFPDLHSELNLSSLELGDSALYFCASAPGGDQPQHFGDGTRLSIL.

The chain uses TRBV6-5 and TRBJ1-1; D is unresolved. The CDR3 sequence is 15 residues long. Trimming left V 0 bases short and J 0 bases short, with 8 bases between. Germline CDR1 and CDR2: MNHEY and SVGAGI. CDR3 nucleotides: TGTGCCAGCAGTTACTCGGCTAGGATGAACACTGAAGCTTTCTTT. Translation gives CASSYSARMNTEAFF.

The J gene is TRBJ1-5, the V gene TRBV30; no definite D call. V lost 1 base to trimming and J lost 0 bases, with 13 bases between them. The CDR3 is 16 amino acids. Looked up from germline, CDR1 is GTSNPN and CDR2 is SVGIG (reference sequence). The CDR3 bases are TGTGCCTGGAGTGCCGGGAGTTCACTTAGCAATCAGCCCCAGCATTTT. This codes for CAWSAGSSLSNQPQHF.

The chain carries TRBV9 and TRBJ2-3; TRBD2 is a possible D gene (5 bases). This CDR3 contains 14 residues. In germline, CDR1 is SGDLS, CDR2 YYNGEE. V lost 0 bases, J lost 5 bases, and 10 bases lay in between. The CDR3 region is CASSVAVRGDTQYF. CDR3 nucleotides: TGTGCCAGCAGCGTAGCTGTACGGGGAGATACGCAGTATTTT.

This clone was observed a few times. CDR3 in amino acids: CASNAGQGITNEQFF. The CDR3 DNA reads as TGTGCCAGTAACGCCGGACAGGGAATAACCAATGAGCAGTTCTTC. The rearrangement links TRBV19 to TRBJ2-1, with 8 bases lining up with TRBD1. The germline CDR1 and CDR2 sequences are LNHDA and SQIVND (reference sequence). The V and J ends lost 7 bases and 6 bases, in that order; junction bases with no gene match: 11. The CDR3 has 15 amino acids.

In DNA form, the CDR3 reads TGTGCCAGCAGCGTATCCTCCGGGACTAGCGGGCTCGATGAGCAGTTCTTC. Protein: CASSVSSGTSGLDEQFF. The V gene is TRBV9, the J gene TRBJ2-1; 12 nucleotides align to TRBD2. The junction had 10 bases not matched to a gene; V was cut back by 1 base and J by 8 bases. The CDR3 has 17 amino acids. The germline V gene encodes CDR1 SGDLS and CDR2 YYNGEE.

There are a few counts of this clone. The chain uses TRBV29-1 and TRBJ1-1; 7 positions match TRBD1. CDR1 is SQVTM, CDR2 ANQGSEA, per germline. Unmatched junction bases numbered 10, after V lost 6 bases and J lost 3 bases. CDR3 length: 14 amino acids. The CDR3 loop reads CSVGQDSTDTEAFF. DNA for the CDR3: TGCAGCGTAGGACAGGACTCCACGGACACTGAAGCTTTCTTT.

The genes are TRBV25-1 and TRBJ1-1; 9 bases align to TRBD1. This CDR3 contains 14 residues. Germline CDR1 MGHDK, CDR2 SYGVNS. Germline trimming cut 2 bases from V and 11 bases from J; bases unmatched to any gene: 9. CDR3 residues: CASSEPGTGSWAFF. CDR3 sequence (DNA): TGTGCCAGCAGTGAACCCGGGACAGGGTCTTGGGCTTTCTTT.

The genes are TRBV7-9 and TRBJ1-1; unclear D gene. The CDR3 has 15 amino acids. Germline CDR1 is SEHNR and CDR2 is FQNEAQ (reference sequence). Trimming took 0 bases from V and 1 from J, leaving 9 bases between them. CDR3 loop: CASSLAAVWNTEAFF. The CDR3 DNA sequence: TGTGCCAGCAGCTTAGCGGCAGTCTGGAACACTGAAGCTTTCTTT. The variable domain in full, completed from reference TRBV7-9 and TRBJ1-1, reads DTGVSQNPRHKITKRGQNVTFRCDPISEHNRLYWYRQTLGQGPEFLTYFQNEAQLEKSRLLSDRFSAERPKGSFSTLEIQRTEQGDSAMYLCASSLAAVWNTEAFFGQGTRLTVV.

In this sample, this clone turned up a few times. This chain joins TRBV7-9 and TRBJ2-6, with D unclear. V lost 3 bases and J 4 bases, leaving 10 bases between the germline ends. CDR1 is SEHNR and CDR2 is FQNEAQ in the germline V gene (reference sequence). The CDR3 is made up of 15 amino acids. The CDR3 bases are TGTGCCAGCAGCTTTTCGAGGTACGGGGCCAACGTCCTGACTTTC. Amino acid sequence: CASSFSRYGANVLTF. Full variable domain (rest looked up from reference TRBV7-9 and TRBJ2-6): DTGVSQNPRHKITKRGQNVTFRCDPISEHNRLYWYRQTLGQGPEFLTYFQNEAQLEKSRLLSDRFSAERPKGSFSTLEIQRTEQGDSAMYLCASSFSRYGANVLTFGAGSRLTVL.

This clone was seen a few times. The CDR3, as DNA: TGTGCCTGGAGTTCGGGGGTCTCGCGTGGGAACACCATATATTTT. Protein product: CAWSSGVSRGNTIYF. This sequence joins TRBV30 and TRBJ1-3; tentatively, D is TRBD1 (5 bases). Germline V gene data show CDR1 as GTSNPN and CDR2 as SVGIG (reference sequence). Trimming cost V 2 bases and J 7 bases, with 18 bases left between them. This CDR3 is built from 15 residues. The full variable domain, in which reference TRBV30 and TRBJ1-3 provide the parts outside the CDR3, is SQTIHQWPATLVQPVGSPLSLECTVEGTSNPNLYWYRQAAGRGLQLLFYSVGIGQISSEVPQNLSASRPQDRQFILSSKKLLLSDSGFYLCAWSSGVSRGNTIYFGEGSWLTVV.

The CDR3 protein is CASSLDRGIGANVLTF. Here the CDR3 DNA reads TGTGCCAGCAGCTTAGATCGGGGAATTGGGGCCAACGTCCTGACTTTC. The gene calls are TRBV7-6 and TRBJ2-6; TRBD2 might be the D (5 bases). V was shortened by 1 base and J by 3 bases, with 10 bases between the two germline ends. The CDR3 is 16 amino acids. Germline CDR1 SGHVS, CDR2 FNYEAQ.

This chain uses TRBV28 with TRBJ2-5; D is ambiguous. V was clipped by 6 bases and J by 13 bases, with 21 bases between them. CDR3 size: 13 residues. The V gene's germline CDR1 is MDHEN and CDR2 SYDVKM. CDR3 amino acids: CASSPPYLDAVYF. The CDR3 DNA follows: TGTGCCAGCAGCCCCCCCTACTTGGATGCGGTGTACTTC.